The present TCR beta chain was sequenced within a study of control samples from healthy donors and cancer patients. The junction had 10 bases not matched to a gene; V was cut back by 5 bases and J by 7 bases. The length of the CDR3 is 15 residues. Germline V lookup: CDR1 SGHAT, CDR2 FQNNGV. Method: immunoSEQ multiplex PCR; TCRdb's copy keeps in-frame clones and lacks some. The record lists approximately 190,000 clones, of which the ten most abundant hold 2.2%. Sequencing used blood. This clonotype was sampled from a woman aged 25 to 45 in good health. The chain employs TRBV11-2 and TRBJ1-1; 10 bases match TRBD1. CDR3 in DNA: TGTGCCAGCAGCATCCGACAGGGGGCGCGTAATGAAGCTTTCTTT. As protein: CASSIRQGARNEAFF. Drawing the rest from reference TRBV11-2 and TRBJ1-1, the complete variable domain is EAGVAQSPRYKIIEKRQSVAFWCNPISGHATLYWYQQILGQGPKLLIQFQNNGVVDDSQLPKDRFSAERLKGVDSTLKIQPAKLEDSAVYLCASSIRQGARNEAFFGQGTRLTVV.